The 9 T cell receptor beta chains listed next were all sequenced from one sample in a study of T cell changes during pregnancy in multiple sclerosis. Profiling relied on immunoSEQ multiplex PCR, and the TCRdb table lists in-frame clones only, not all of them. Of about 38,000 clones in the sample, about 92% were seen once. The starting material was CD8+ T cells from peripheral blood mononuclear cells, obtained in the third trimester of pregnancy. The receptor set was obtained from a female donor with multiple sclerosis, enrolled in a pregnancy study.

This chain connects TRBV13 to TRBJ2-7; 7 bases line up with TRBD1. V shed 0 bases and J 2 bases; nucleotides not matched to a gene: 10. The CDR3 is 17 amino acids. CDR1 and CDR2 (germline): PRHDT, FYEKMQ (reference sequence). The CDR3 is CASSLGEDRRNPYEQYF. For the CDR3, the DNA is TGTGCCAGCAGCTTAGGGGAGGACAGGCGAAACCCCTACGAGCAGTACTTC.

This chain's CDR3 is CAISRNRDRENYGYTF. CDR3 bases: TGTGCCATCAGTAGGAACCGGGACAGGGAGAACTATGGCTACACCTTC. V usage is TRBV10-3 and J usage is TRBJ1-2, with 9 bases identical to TRBD1. Germline CDR1 is ENHRY and CDR2 is SYGVKD. The CDR3 loop spans 16 amino acids. V gave up 5 bases and J gave up 2 bases; unmatched junction bases: 9.

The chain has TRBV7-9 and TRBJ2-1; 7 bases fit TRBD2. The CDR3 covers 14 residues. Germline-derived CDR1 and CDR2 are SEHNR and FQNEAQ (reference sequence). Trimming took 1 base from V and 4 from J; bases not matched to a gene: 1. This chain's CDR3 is CASSLDGGYNEQFF. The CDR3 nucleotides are TGTGCCAGCAGCTTAGACGGGGGGTACAATGAGCAGTTCTTC.

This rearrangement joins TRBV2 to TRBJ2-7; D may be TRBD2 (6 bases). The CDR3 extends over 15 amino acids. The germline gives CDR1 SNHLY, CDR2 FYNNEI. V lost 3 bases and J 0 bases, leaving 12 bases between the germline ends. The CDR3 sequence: CASSEGLPISYEQYF. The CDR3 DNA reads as TGTGCCAGCAGTGAGGGACTTCCTATCTCCTACGAGCAGTACTTC. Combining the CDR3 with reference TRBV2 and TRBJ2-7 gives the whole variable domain EPEVTQTPSHQVTQMGQEVILRCVPISNHLYFYWYRQILGQKVEFLVSFYNNEISEKSEIFDDQFSVERPDGSNFTLKIRSTKLEDSAMYFCASSEGLPISYEQYFGPGTRLTVT.

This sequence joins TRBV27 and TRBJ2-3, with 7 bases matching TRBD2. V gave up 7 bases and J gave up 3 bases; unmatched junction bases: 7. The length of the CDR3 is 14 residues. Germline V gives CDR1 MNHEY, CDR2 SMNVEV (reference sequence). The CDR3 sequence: CASMTGGRTDTQYF. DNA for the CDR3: TGTGCCAGCATGACCGGCGGGAGAACAGATACGCAGTATTTT.

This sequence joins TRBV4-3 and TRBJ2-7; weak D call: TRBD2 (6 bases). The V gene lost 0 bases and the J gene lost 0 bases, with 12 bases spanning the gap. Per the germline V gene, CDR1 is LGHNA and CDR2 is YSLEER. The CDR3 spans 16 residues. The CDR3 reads CASSQDRDLSSYEQYF. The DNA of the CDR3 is TGCGCCAGCAGCCAAGATCGGGACTTAAGCTCCTACGAGCAGTACTTC.

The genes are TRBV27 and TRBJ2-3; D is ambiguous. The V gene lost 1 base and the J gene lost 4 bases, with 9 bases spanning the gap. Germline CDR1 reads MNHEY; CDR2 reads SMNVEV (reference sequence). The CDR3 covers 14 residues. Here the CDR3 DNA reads TGTGCCAGCAGTTTATTTATGGGCGCAGATACGCAGTATTTT. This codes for CASSLFMGADTQYF.

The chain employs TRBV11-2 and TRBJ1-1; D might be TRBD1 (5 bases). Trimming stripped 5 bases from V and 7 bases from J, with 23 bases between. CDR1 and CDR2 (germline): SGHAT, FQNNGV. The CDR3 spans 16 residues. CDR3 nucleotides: TGTGCCAGCAGCCGGGCGAACGAGACAGCAACAATTGAAGCTTTCTTT. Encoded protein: CASSRANETATIEAFF.

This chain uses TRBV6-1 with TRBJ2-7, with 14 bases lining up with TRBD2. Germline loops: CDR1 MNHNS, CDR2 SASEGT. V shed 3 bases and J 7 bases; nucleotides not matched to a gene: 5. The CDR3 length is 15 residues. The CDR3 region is CASSDRTSGRPEQYF. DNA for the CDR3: TGTGCCAGCAGTGACAGGACTAGCGGGAGGCCAGAGCAGTACTTC.